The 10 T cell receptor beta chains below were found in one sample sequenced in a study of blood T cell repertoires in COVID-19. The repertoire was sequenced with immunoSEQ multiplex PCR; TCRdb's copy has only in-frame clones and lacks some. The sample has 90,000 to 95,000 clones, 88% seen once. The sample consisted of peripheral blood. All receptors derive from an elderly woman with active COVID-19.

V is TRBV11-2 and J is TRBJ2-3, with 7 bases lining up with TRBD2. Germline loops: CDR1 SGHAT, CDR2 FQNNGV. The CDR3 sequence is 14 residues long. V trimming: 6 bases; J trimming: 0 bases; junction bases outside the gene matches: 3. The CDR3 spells CASRSGTSTDTQYF. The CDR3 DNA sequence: TGTGCCAGCAGAAGCGGGACTAGCACAGATACGCAGTATTTT.

The CDR3 loop is CASSQGLAGAYEQYF. The CDR3 nucleotides read TGCGCCAGCAGCCAAGGACTAGCGGGGGCCTACGAGCAGTACTTC. The V and J genes are TRBV4-1 and TRBJ2-7; 12 nucleotides align to TRBD2. This CDR3 spans 15 amino acids. Germline V gene lookup returns CDR1 MGHRA and CDR2 YSYEKL. Unmatched junction bases numbered 0, after V lost 1 base and J lost 2 bases.

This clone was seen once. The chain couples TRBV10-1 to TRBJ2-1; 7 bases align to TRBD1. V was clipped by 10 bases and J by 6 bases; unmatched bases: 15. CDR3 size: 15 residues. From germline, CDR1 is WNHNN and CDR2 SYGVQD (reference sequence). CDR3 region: CATSFARGHGNEQFF. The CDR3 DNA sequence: TGCGCCACCTCCTTCGCGAGGGGGCACGGCAATGAGCAGTTCTTC.

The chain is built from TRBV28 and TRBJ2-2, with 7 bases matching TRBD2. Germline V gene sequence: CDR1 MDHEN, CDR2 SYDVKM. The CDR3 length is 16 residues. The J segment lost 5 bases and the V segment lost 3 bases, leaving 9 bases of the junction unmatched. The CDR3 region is CASSFLAEKRTGELFF. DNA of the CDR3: TGTGCCAGCAGTTTTCTAGCGGAAAAAAGAACCGGGGAGCTGTTTTTT.

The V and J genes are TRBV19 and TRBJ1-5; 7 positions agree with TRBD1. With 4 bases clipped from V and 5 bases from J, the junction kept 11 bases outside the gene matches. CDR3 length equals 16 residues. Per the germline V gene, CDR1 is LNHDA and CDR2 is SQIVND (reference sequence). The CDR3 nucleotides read TGTGCCAGTAGTAGAAACGCCGGGACAGAAGATCAGCCCCAGCATTTT. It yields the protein CASSRNAGTEDQPQHF. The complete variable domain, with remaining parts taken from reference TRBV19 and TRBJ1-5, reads DGGITQSPKYLFRKEGQNVTLSCEQNLNHDAMYWYRQDPGQGLRLIYYSQIVNDFQKGDIAEGYSVSREKKESFPLTVTSAQKNPTAFYLCASSRNAGTEDQPQHFGDGTRLSIL.

The CDR3 sequence: CASSQGTGSNSPLHF. In nucleotides, the CDR3 is TGTGCCAGCAGCCAGGGGACAGGGTCCAATTCACCCCTCCACTTT. This sequence joins TRBV4-2 and TRBJ1-6, with 9 bases aligning to TRBD1. Germline CDR1 reads LGHNA; CDR2 reads YNFKEQ. Trimming cost V 3 bases and J 7 bases; bases outside gene matches: 4. This CDR3 spans 15 amino acids.

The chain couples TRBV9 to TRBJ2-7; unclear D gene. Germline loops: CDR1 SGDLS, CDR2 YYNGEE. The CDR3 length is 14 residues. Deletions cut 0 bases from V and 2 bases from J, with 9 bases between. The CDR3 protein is CASSVGALTYEQYF. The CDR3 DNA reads TGTGCCAGCAGCGTAGGGGCACTTACCTACGAGCAGTACTTC.

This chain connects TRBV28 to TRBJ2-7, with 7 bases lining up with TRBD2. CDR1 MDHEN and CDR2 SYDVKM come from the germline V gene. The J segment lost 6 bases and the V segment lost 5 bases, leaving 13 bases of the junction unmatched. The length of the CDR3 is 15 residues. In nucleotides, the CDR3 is TGTGCCAGCAGTCTCCTAGAAGCGGGATCATCCGAGCAGTACTTC. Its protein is CASSLLEAGSSEQYF.

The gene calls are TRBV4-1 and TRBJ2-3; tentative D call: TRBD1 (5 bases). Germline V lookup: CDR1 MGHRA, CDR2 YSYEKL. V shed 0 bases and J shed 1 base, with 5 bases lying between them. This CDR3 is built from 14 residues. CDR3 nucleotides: TGCGCCAGCAGCCAAGACAGGGGCACAGATACGCAGTATTTT. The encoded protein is CASSQDRGTDTQYF.

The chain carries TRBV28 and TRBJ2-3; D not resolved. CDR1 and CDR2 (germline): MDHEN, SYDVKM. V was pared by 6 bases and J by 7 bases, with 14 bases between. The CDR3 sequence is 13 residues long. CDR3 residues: CASSTPLGHTQYF. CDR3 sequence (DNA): TGTGCCAGCAGCACGCCCCTTGGGCATACGCAGTATTTT.